Listed below are T cell receptor beta chains from one sample, sequenced in a study of T cell repertoires in cytomegalovirus infection. TCRdb reprocessed the reads with MiXCR, giving one entry per CDR3 protein. The sample consists of some 240,000 distinct CDR3 sequences, approximately 15% of them appearing once. Sequencing used CD8+ T cells from PBMCs. Receptors were obtained from a human donor in good health (CMV status not recorded). Some clones in this sample may be carry-over from other donors' samples. CDR3s include the opening cysteine and the closing phenylalanine or tryptophan. D genes are given only for firm matches. The size of a clone is reported for some rows only, either as once, few or many, or as a class for expanded clones.

abundance: many
j_gene: TRBJ1-2
v_gene: TRBV28
d_gene: NA
CDR3nt: TGTGCCAGCATGCTTAGGGCCGAGGTCTATGGCTACACCTTC
CDR3aa: CASMLRAEVYGYTF

abundance: NA
j_gene: TRBJ2-2
v_gene: TRBV5-1
d_gene: NA
CDR3nt: TGCGCCAGCGAGGACGCCGGCGGGGAGCTGTTTTTT
CDR3aa: CASEDAGGELFF

abundance: many
j_gene: TRBJ1-4
v_gene: TRBV28
d_gene: NA
CDR3nt: TGTGCCAGCAGTTCCCGTCGACAAACTAATGAAAAACTGTTTTTT
CDR3aa: CASSSRRQTNEKLFF

abundance: NA
j_gene: TRBJ2-1
v_gene: TRBV7-9
d_gene: TRBD1
CDR3nt: TGTGCCAGCAGCTCCGACAGGGCAGGCTACAATGAGCAGTTCTTC
CDR3aa: CASSSDRAGYNEQFF

abundance: few
j_gene: TRBJ2-3
v_gene: TRBV11-2
d_gene: TRBD2
CDR3nt: TGTGCCAGCAGCTTACGAGCGGGGGGGGGGACAGATACGCAGTATTTT
CDR3aa: CASSLRAGGGTDTQYF

abundance: NA
j_gene: TRBJ2-7
v_gene: TRBV4-1
d_gene: NA
CDR3nt: TGCGCCAGCAGCCAAGGAGCAGGGATGGGGGCCTACGAGCAGTACTTC
CDR3aa: CASSQGAGMGAYEQYF

abundance: many
j_gene: TRBJ1-1
v_gene: TRBV7-6
d_gene: NA
CDR3nt: TGTGCCAGCAGCTTTTTTTCGGGGTACCCAATGAACACTGAAGCTTTCTTT
CDR3aa: CASSFFSGYPMNTEAFF

abundance: few
j_gene: TRBJ2-7
v_gene: TRBV20-1
d_gene: TRBD1
CDR3nt: TGCAGTGCTAGAGACCGGGACAGGGACTACGAGCAGTACTTC
CDR3aa: CSARDRDRDYEQYF

abundance: few
j_gene: TRBJ2-7
v_gene: TRBV6-6
d_gene: TRBD2
CDR3nt: TGTGCCAGCAGTTGGCTGGGTAGCGGGGGGGCCGGGGAGTCCGACGAGCAGTACTTC
CDR3aa: CASSWLGSGGAGESDEQYF

abundance: few
j_gene: TRBJ1-1
v_gene: TRBV13
d_gene: NA
CDR3nt: TGTGCCAGCAGCCCACCCGAGCGGCCCACTGAAGCTTTCTTT
CDR3aa: CASSPPERPTEAFF

abundance: few
j_gene: TRBJ2-5
v_gene: TRBV4-1
d_gene: TRBD1
CDR3nt: TGCGCCAGCAGCCTCTGGGACAGGGGAGAGACCCAGTACTTC
CDR3aa: CASSLWDRGETQYF

abundance: many
j_gene: TRBJ1-1
v_gene: TRBV7-2
d_gene: TRBD1
CDR3nt: TGTGCCAGCAGCTTAAATCGCAGGGGGCTAGATGCTTTCTTT
CDR3aa: CASSLNRRGLDAFF

abundance: NA
j_gene: TRBJ2-1
v_gene: TRBV20-1
d_gene: TRBD2
CDR3nt: TGCAGTGCTAGAGATCCAGGGCTAGCGGGGGGGAAACCGTACAATGAGCAGTTCTTC
CDR3aa: CSARDPGLAGGKPYNEQFF

abundance: NA
j_gene: TRBJ2-1
v_gene: TRBV20-1
d_gene: NA
CDR3nt: TGCAGTGCTAGGGACAGTGACAATGAGCAGTTCTTC
CDR3aa: CSARDSDNEQFF

abundance: few
j_gene: TRBJ1-6
v_gene: TRBV5-8
d_gene: NA
CDR3nt: TGTGCCAGCAGCTTGAACCCAGAAAGCTCCTATAATTCACCCCTCCACTTT
CDR3aa: CASSLNPESSYNSPLHF

abundance: many
j_gene: TRBJ1-2
v_gene: TRBV7-8
d_gene: NA
CDR3nt: TGTGCCAGCAGCCCAATGGGGGAGGTTAACTATGGCTACACCTTC
CDR3aa: CASSPMGEVNYGYTF

abundance: NA
j_gene: TRBJ2-6
v_gene: TRBV13
d_gene: NA
CDR3nt: TGTGCCAGCAGCTTGGTCAGCAACTCTGGGGCCAACGTCCTGACTTTC
CDR3aa: CASSLVSNSGANVLTF

abundance: NA
j_gene: TRBJ1-2
v_gene: TRBV10-3
d_gene: NA
CDR3nt: TGTGCCATCAGTGACCCGGGAACTAACTATGGCTACACCTTC
CDR3aa: CAISDPGTNYGYTF

abundance: many
j_gene: TRBJ2-1
v_gene: TRBV6-1
d_gene: TRBD1
CDR3nt: TGTGCCAGCAAGCCCGGGACAGGGAACAATGAGCAGTTCTTC
CDR3aa: CASKPGTGNNEQFF

abundance: many
j_gene: TRBJ1-5
v_gene: TRBV6-1
d_gene: TRBD1
CDR3nt: TGTGCCAGTGGGGACAGGGGAGAGAATCAGCCCCAGCATTTT
CDR3aa: CASGDRGENQPQHF

abundance: many
j_gene: TRBJ1-2
v_gene: TRBV6-1
d_gene: NA
CDR3nt: TGTGCCAGCAGTGAAATGTCCTGGGATGGCTACACCTTC
CDR3aa: CASSEMSWDGYTF

abundance: few
j_gene: TRBJ2-1
v_gene: TRBV4-3
d_gene: NA
CDR3nt: TGCGCCAGCAGCCAGACAGACAGCTACTCCTACAATGAGCAGTTCTTC
CDR3aa: CASSQTDSYSYNEQFF

abundance: NA
j_gene: TRBJ2-7
v_gene: TRBV19
d_gene: NA
CDR3nt: TGTGCCAGTAGTAGTAGGAGCACAGGTATCGCCTACGAGCAGTACTTC
CDR3aa: CASSSRSTGIAYEQYF

abundance: many
j_gene: TRBJ2-1
v_gene: TRBV20-1
d_gene: TRBD2
CDR3nt: TGCAGTGCCAGTCCCAATAGCGGGGGGTACTACAATGAGCAGTTCTTC
CDR3aa: CSASPNSGGYYNEQFF

abundance: NA
j_gene: TRBJ2-7
v_gene: TRBV11-2
d_gene: TRBD2
CDR3nt: TGTGCCAGCAGTGGGACTAGATCTATCTACGAGCAGTACTTC
CDR3aa: CASSGTRSIYEQYF

abundance: NA
j_gene: TRBJ1-2
v_gene: TRBV9
d_gene: TRBD1
CDR3nt: TGTGCCAGCAGCGGAGGGACAGACCAGGCTATGGTAGACACCTTC
CDR3aa: CASSGGTDQAMVDTF

abundance: many
j_gene: TRBJ2-7
v_gene: TRBV7-9
d_gene: TRBD1
CDR3nt: TGTGCCAGCAGCTCCCGGGACAGGGGCGAGTACGAGCAGTACTTC
CDR3aa: CASSSRDRGEYEQYF

abundance: many
j_gene: TRBJ1-5
v_gene: TRBV7-2
d_gene: NA
CDR3nt: TGTGCCAGCAGCTTAAAGATGGGATTGGGGTTCCAGCCCCAGCATTTT
CDR3aa: CASSLKMGLGFQPQHF

abundance: many
j_gene: TRBJ1-4
v_gene: TRBV7-8
d_gene: NA
CDR3nt: TGTGCCAGCGAAAATCCGGGCGAAAAACTGTTTTTT
CDR3aa: CASENPGEKLFF

abundance: few
j_gene: TRBJ2-7
v_gene: TRBV7-2
d_gene: NA
CDR3nt: TGTGCCAGCAGAGCAGAGTTCCAGACCTCCTACGAGCAGTACTTC
CDR3aa: CASRAEFQTSYEQYF

abundance: NA
j_gene: TRBJ2-1
v_gene: TRBV2
d_gene: TRBD1
CDR3nt: TGTGCCAGCAGGGACGGACAGGGGGCCGCCTACAATGAGCAGTTCTTC
CDR3aa: CASRDGQGAAYNEQFF

abundance: NA
j_gene: TRBJ1-6
v_gene: TRBV15
d_gene: NA
CDR3nt: TGTGCCACCAGCAGAGACAGGGGCGTAATTTCACCCCTCCACTTT
CDR3aa: CATSRDRGVISPLHF

abundance: few
j_gene: TRBJ1-1
v_gene: TRBV20-1
d_gene: NA
CDR3nt: TGCAGTGCCGAGAATGACAGAGGAATGAACACTGAAGCTTTCTTT
CDR3aa: CSAENDRGMNTEAFF

abundance: NA
j_gene: TRBJ1-5
v_gene: TRBV20-1
d_gene: NA
CDR3nt: TGCAGTGCTAGAGACAGACATAGCAATCAGCCCCAGCATTTT
CDR3aa: CSARDRHSNQPQHF

abundance: NA
j_gene: TRBJ2-2
v_gene: TRBV28
d_gene: NA
CDR3nt: TGTGCCAGCAGTCCCGACAGGGAGGATTACACCGGGGAGCTGTTTTTT
CDR3aa: CASSPDREDYTGELFF

abundance: many
j_gene: TRBJ1-1
v_gene: TRBV5-1
d_gene: NA
CDR3nt: TGCGCCAGCACTATCCCGGGGGGCACTGAAGCTTTCTTT
CDR3aa: CASTIPGGTEAFF

abundance: NA
j_gene: TRBJ2-1
v_gene: TRBV14
d_gene: NA
CDR3nt: TGTGCCAGCAGCTCGGGACCGGATTACAATGAGCAGTTCTTC
CDR3aa: CASSSGPDYNEQFF

abundance: few
j_gene: TRBJ1-3
v_gene: TRBV6-5
d_gene: NA
CDR3nt: TGTGCCGCATCGGGGGCGAACACCATATATTTT
CDR3aa: CAASGANTIYF

abundance: NA
j_gene: TRBJ2-7
v_gene: TRBV6-6
d_gene: TRBD1
CDR3nt: TGTGCCAGCAGCCTGACAGGGTTGGAGCAGTACTTC
CDR3aa: CASSLTGLEQYF

abundance: NA
j_gene: TRBJ1-4
v_gene: TRBV29-1
d_gene: NA
CDR3nt: TGCAGCGCCACGGACCTCCGGTTTGTGTTTTTT
CDR3aa: CSATDLRFVFF

abundance: many
j_gene: TRBJ1-2
v_gene: TRBV2
d_gene: TRBD1
CDR3nt: TGTGCCCAGACGCCTCGACAGGGGGACTATGGCTACACCTTC
CDR3aa: CAQTPRQGDYGYTF

abundance: few
j_gene: TRBJ2-1
v_gene: TRBV19
d_gene: NA
CDR3nt: TGTGCCAGTAGTATAACTGGGGTTTCGAGGTTCAATGAGCAGTTCTTC
CDR3aa: CASSITGVSRFNEQFF

abundance: few
j_gene: TRBJ1-1
v_gene: TRBV27
d_gene: NA
CDR3nt: TGTGCCAGCAGTTCAGGGATTTTGAACACTGAAGCTTTCTTT
CDR3aa: CASSSGILNTEAFF

abundance: few
j_gene: TRBJ1-1
v_gene: TRBV5-6
d_gene: TRBD1
CDR3nt: TGTGCCAGCAGCTTGCAGGGGGCTGTGAACACTGAAGCTTTCTTT
CDR3aa: CASSLQGAVNTEAFF

abundance: many
j_gene: TRBJ2-7
v_gene: TRBV12-3/TRBV12-4
d_gene: NA
CDR3nt: TGTGCCAGCAGTTTAGGTTGGGACACAAACTGGTACGAGCAGTACTTC
CDR3aa: CASSLGWDTNWYEQYF

abundance: many
j_gene: TRBJ1-3
v_gene: TRBV25-1
d_gene: NA
CDR3nt: TGTGCCAGCAGTGGCTCGGACCGGGACATCGTCTACTCTGGAAACACCATATATTTT
CDR3aa: CASSGSDRDIVYSGNTIYF

abundance: few
j_gene: TRBJ1-1
v_gene: TRBV28
d_gene: NA
CDR3nt: TGTGCCAGCAGTTCCTCGACAGCCACTGAAGCTTTCTTT
CDR3aa: CASSSSTATEAFF

abundance: many
j_gene: TRBJ2-7
v_gene: TRBV4-1
d_gene: TRBD1
CDR3nt: TGCGCCAGCAGCCAAGATAGTGAAGGGGGCGCGTACTACGAGCAGTACTTC
CDR3aa: CASSQDSEGGAYYEQYF

abundance: few
j_gene: TRBJ2-3
v_gene: TRBV20-1
d_gene: TRBD2
CDR3nt: TGCAGTGCCCCTTGGGTGAGCGGGGGAACAGATACGCAGTATTTT
CDR3aa: CSAPWVSGGTDTQYF

abundance: NA
j_gene: TRBJ2-3
v_gene: TRBV29-1
d_gene: NA
CDR3nt: TGCAGCGTTGAAGATCGATCTGGCAGCCCCACAGATACGCAGTATTTT
CDR3aa: CSVEDRSGSPTDTQYF

abundance: many
j_gene: TRBJ1-2
v_gene: TRBV2
d_gene: TRBD1
CDR3nt: TGTGCCAGTGGGACAGGGCCTAACTATGGCTACACCTTC
CDR3aa: CASGTGPNYGYTF

abundance: many
j_gene: TRBJ2-7
v_gene: TRBV28
d_gene: NA
CDR3nt: TGTGCCTCCCGAACGAGCTACGAGCAGTACTTC
CDR3aa: CASRTSYEQYF

abundance: many
j_gene: TRBJ1-1
v_gene: TRBV28
d_gene: NA
CDR3nt: TGTGCCAGCAGAATTTTAGGACAGGAAGCTTTCTTT
CDR3aa: CASRILGQEAFF

abundance: many
j_gene: TRBJ2-5
v_gene: TRBV14
d_gene: TRBD2
CDR3nt: TGTGCCAGCAGCCATTTCGGACTAGCGGTACAAGAGACCCAGTACTTC
CDR3aa: CASSHFGLAVQETQYF